This is a list of T cell receptor beta chains from one sample in a study of T-cell reconstitution after alpha-beta-depleted transplantation in children. TCRdb independently ran MiXCR on the PCR reads; one entry per CDR3 protein. The table lists over 80,000 distinct CDR3 sequences, around 22% of them singletons. This sample comprised PBMCs, obtained before TCRalphabeta/CD19-depleted stem cell transplant. Source of these receptors: a boy aged 2 to 9 with acute lymphoblastic leukemia, due to receive a stem cell transplant. Both conserved end residues are part of each CDR3. The order of the fields is J gene, clone size, D gene, V gene, CDR3 length, CDR3 protein, CDR3 DNA. D genes are given only for firm matches. The size of a clone is reported for some rows only, either as once, few or many, or as a class for expanded clones.

j_call: TRBJ2-7; clone_size: few; d_call: TRBD2; v_call: TRBV7-6; cdr3_length: 16; cdr3_aa: CASSLVASGGVYEQYF; cdr3_nt: TGTGCCAGCAGCTTAGTGGCTAGCGGAGGGGTTTACGAGCAGTACTTC
j_call: TRBJ1-5; clone_size: few; d_call: .; v_call: TRBV12-3/TRBV12-4; cdr3_length: 12; cdr3_aa: CASSLLGEPQHF; cdr3_nt: TGTGCCAGCAGTTTATTAGGCGAGCCCCAGCATTTT
j_call: TRBJ2-1; clone_size: once; d_call: .; v_call: TRBV9; cdr3_length: 14; cdr3_aa: CASSVGDFYNEQFF; cdr3_nt: TGTGCCAGCAGCGTAGGTGACTTCTACAATGAGCAGTTCTTC
j_call: TRBJ1-4; clone_size: few; d_call: .; v_call: TRBV5-1; cdr3_length: 15; cdr3_aa: CASSLTGKTNEKLFF; cdr3_nt: TGCGCCAGCAGCCTCACAGGGAAAACTAATGAAAAACTGTTTTTT
j_call: TRBJ2-5; clone_size: many; d_call: TRBD2; v_call: TRBV12-3/TRBV12-4; cdr3_length: 15; cdr3_aa: CASSSGGALQETQYF; cdr3_nt: TGTGCCAGCAGTTCGGGGGGGGCCCTCCAAGAGACCCAGTACTTC
j_call: TRBJ2-1; clone_size: .; d_call: .; v_call: TRBV4-1; cdr3_length: 15; cdr3_aa: CANSLMSGSANEQFF; cdr3_nt: TGCGCCAACAGCCTCATGTCGGGATCCGCCAATGAGCAGTTCTTC
j_call: TRBJ2-3; clone_size: few; d_call: TRBD1; v_call: TRBV27; cdr3_length: 14; cdr3_aa: CASRPQGPGGVQYF; cdr3_nt: TGTGCCAGCAGACCCCAGGGACCAGGGGGTGTGCAGTATTTT
j_call: TRBJ2-1; clone_size: few; d_call: TRBD1; v_call: TRBV11-1; cdr3_length: 15; cdr3_aa: CASSSSGTDYNEQFF; cdr3_nt: TGTGCCAGCAGCTCATCCGGGACAGACTACAATGAGCAGTTCTTC
j_call: TRBJ1-1; clone_size: .; d_call: .; v_call: TRBV12-3/TRBV12-4; cdr3_length: 15; cdr3_aa: CASSLGGNRDTEAFF; cdr3_nt: TGTGCCAGCAGTTTAGGGGGAAATCGGGACACTGAAGCTTTCTTT
j_call: TRBJ2-7; clone_size: .; d_call: .; v_call: TRBV4-1; cdr3_length: 15; cdr3_aa: CASSQGQRGSYEQYF; cdr3_nt: TGCGCCAGCAGCCAAGGGCAAAGGGGTTCCTACGAGCAGTACTTC
j_call: TRBJ1-1; clone_size: few; d_call: .; v_call: TRBV7-8; cdr3_length: 13; cdr3_aa: CASSLSLNTEAFF; cdr3_nt: TGTGCCAGCAGCTTAAGTCTGAACACTGAAGCTTTCTTT
j_call: TRBJ2-7; clone_size: few; d_call: .; v_call: TRBV20-1; cdr3_length: 15; cdr3_aa: CSARDGRASSYEQYF; cdr3_nt: TGCAGTGCTAGAGATGGAAGGGCCAGCTCCTACGAGCAGTACTTC
j_call: TRBJ2-3; clone_size: .; d_call: TRBD1; v_call: TRBV28; cdr3_length: 15; cdr3_aa: CASRPQGVSTDTQYF; cdr3_nt: TGTGCCAGCAGACCTCAGGGGGTGAGCACAGATACGCAGTATTTT
j_call: TRBJ2-2; clone_size: few; d_call: .; v_call: TRBV7-2; cdr3_length: 16; cdr3_aa: CASSGLTGPLTGELFF; cdr3_nt: TGTGCCAGCAGCGGTCTGACAGGCCCACTCACCGGGGAGCTGTTTTTT
j_call: TRBJ2-1; clone_size: .; d_call: .; v_call: TRBV2; cdr3_length: 12; cdr3_aa: CASSGGEMAQFF; cdr3_nt: TGTGCCAGCAGTGGAGGTGAAATGGCGCAGTTCTTC
j_call: TRBJ2-1; clone_size: .; d_call: .; v_call: TRBV12-3/TRBV12-4; cdr3_length: 15; cdr3_aa: CASSPDRITYNEQFF; cdr3_nt: TGTGCCAGCAGCCCGGATCGGATCACCTACAATGAGCAGTTCTTC
j_call: TRBJ2-7; clone_size: many; d_call: .; v_call: TRBV20-1; cdr3_length: 13; cdr3_aa: CSARPDLPYEQYF; cdr3_nt: TGCAGTGCTAGACCAGACTTACCCTACGAGCAGTACTTC
j_call: TRBJ2-1; clone_size: .; d_call: .; v_call: TRBV11-2; cdr3_length: 15; cdr3_aa: CASSLAGTQNNEQFF; cdr3_nt: TGTGCCAGCAGCTTAGCTGGGACCCAGAACAATGAGCAGTTCTTC
j_call: TRBJ2-1; clone_size: .; d_call: .; v_call: TRBV20-1; cdr3_length: 15; cdr3_aa: CSANDYAFYNNEQFF; cdr3_nt: TGCAGTGCCAACGACTACGCTTTTTACAACAATGAGCAGTTCTTC
j_call: TRBJ2-5; clone_size: few; d_call: TRBD2; v_call: TRBV20-1; cdr3_length: 13; cdr3_aa: CSAGGLAGETQYF; cdr3_nt: TGCAGTGCCGGAGGGCTAGCGGGAGAGACCCAGTACTTC
j_call: TRBJ2-7; clone_size: .; d_call: .; v_call: TRBV4-1; cdr3_length: 15; cdr3_aa: CASSQVQGEYYEQYF; cdr3_nt: TGCGCCAGCAGCCAAGTTCAGGGCGAGTACTACGAGCAGTACTTC
j_call: TRBJ2-3; clone_size: few; d_call: TRBD2; v_call: TRBV20-1; cdr3_length: 15; cdr3_aa: CSAGKSSGSSDTQYF; cdr3_nt: TGCAGTGCTGGGAAGTCAAGCGGGAGCTCAGATACGCAGTATTTT
j_call: TRBJ1-1; clone_size: .; d_call: .; v_call: TRBV20-1; cdr3_length: 11; cdr3_aa: CSASRDFEAFF; cdr3_nt: TGCAGTGCTAGTCGAGACTTTGAAGCTTTCTTT
j_call: TRBJ1-1; clone_size: .; d_call: .; v_call: TRBV29-1; cdr3_length: 14; cdr3_aa: CSAPGTAMNTEAFF; cdr3_nt: TGCAGCGCCCCCGGGACGGCAATGAACACTGAAGCTTTCTTT